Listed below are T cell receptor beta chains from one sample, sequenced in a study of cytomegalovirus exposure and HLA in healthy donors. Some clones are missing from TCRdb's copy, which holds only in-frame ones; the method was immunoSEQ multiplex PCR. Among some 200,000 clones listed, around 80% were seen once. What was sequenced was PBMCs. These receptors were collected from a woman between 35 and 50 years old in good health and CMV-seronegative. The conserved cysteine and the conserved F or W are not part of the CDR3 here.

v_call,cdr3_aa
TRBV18,ASLGDMNTEAF
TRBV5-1,ASSLTLSTPSEKLF
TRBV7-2,ASSQDNRPLAKNIQY
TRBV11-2,ASRPGQVAEAF
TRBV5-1,ASTGLETNTGELF
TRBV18,ASSPDRGLYGYT
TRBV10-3,AISEGLAGGETQY
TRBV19,ASGNGGDYNEQF
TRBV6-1,ASSETYSSYEQY
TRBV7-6,ASSPRAGGNANEQF
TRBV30,AWSTGTGSYEQY
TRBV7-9,ASSYSDRVNTEAF
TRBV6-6,ASSRGAGTHTGELF
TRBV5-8,ASSFQQTGLDEKLF
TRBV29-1,SGVTVKETQY
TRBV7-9,ASERGGAQETQY
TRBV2,ASDRGIGHTGELF
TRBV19,ASSIGGTGPNTEAF
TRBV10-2,ATKSGGYEQY
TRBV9,ASSVAGEGGYT
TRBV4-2,ASSLRGQNTEAF
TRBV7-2,ASSSPLGLLYSYEQY